This TCR beta chain was sequenced during a study of post-analysis software for immune sequencing data. Across the whole study: Courses of disease covered relapsing-remitting, secondary progressive and progressive-relapsing multiple sclerosis.

Study-wide points: Comparison with controls showed significantly lower normalized Chao1 diversity in multiple sclerosis patients. Under F measure analysis, samples from one preparation batch co-clustered strongly. When patients were compared with controls, 4 or 5 TRBV segments were more frequent, TRBV5-6, TRBV5-1 and TRBV20-1 among them.

Unique molecular identifiers were carried by the TCR beta cDNA libraries. Input of roughly 1 to 11 million T cells yielded 400,000 to 550,000 cDNA molecules. In TCRdb, the PCR reads were re-called with MiXCR into one record per CDR3 protein. The data show fewer than 850,000 distinct CDR3 sequences, less than 35% seen once. This clonotype came up a few times. Antigen: not known. The CDR3 has 12 amino acids. V shed 6 bases and J shed 3 bases, with 5 bases lying between them. The germline gives CDR1 LGHDT, CDR2 YNNKEL (reference sequence). The chain combines TRBV3-1 with TRBJ2-2; D is undetermined. This receptor was obtained from a girl aged 10 to 17 with multiple sclerosis. Sequenced: blood. The CDR3 here is CASSPHTGELFF. CDR3 DNA: TGTGCCAGCAGTCCCCACACCGGGGAGCTGTTTTTT.